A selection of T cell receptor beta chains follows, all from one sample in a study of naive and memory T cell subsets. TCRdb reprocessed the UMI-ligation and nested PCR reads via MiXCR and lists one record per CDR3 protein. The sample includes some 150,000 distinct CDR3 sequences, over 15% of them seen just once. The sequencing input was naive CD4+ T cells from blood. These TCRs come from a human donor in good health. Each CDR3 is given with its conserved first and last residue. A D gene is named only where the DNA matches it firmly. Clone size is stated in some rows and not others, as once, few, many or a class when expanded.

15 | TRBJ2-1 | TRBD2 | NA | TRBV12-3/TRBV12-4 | CASSIGLAGDYEQFF | TGTGCCAGCAGTATCGGACTAGCGGGAGACTATGAGCAGTTCTTC
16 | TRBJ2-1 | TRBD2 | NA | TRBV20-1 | CSAKLAGGPQGHEQFF | TGCAGTGCCAAACTAGCGGGAGGGCCCCAAGGCCATGAGCAGTTCTTC
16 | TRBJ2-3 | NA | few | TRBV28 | CASSFKGWVSTDTQYF | TGTGCCAGCAGTTTTAAGGGGTGGGTCAGCACAGATACGCAGTATTTT
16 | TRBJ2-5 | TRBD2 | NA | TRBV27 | CASSFTSAGGRETQYF | TGTGCCAGCAGTTTCACCTCAGCGGGAGGGCGGGAGACCCAGTACTTC
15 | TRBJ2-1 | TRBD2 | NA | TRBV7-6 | CASSSRLASWSEQFF | TGTGCCAGCAGCTCAAGACTAGCGTCGTGGAGTGAGCAGTTCTTC
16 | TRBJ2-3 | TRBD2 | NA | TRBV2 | CASSRGTSGRRDTQYF | TGTGCCAGCAGCCGGGGGACTAGCGGGAGGAGAGATACGCAGTATTTT
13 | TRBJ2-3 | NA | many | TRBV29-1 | CSGSGSSTDTQYF | TGCAGCGGTAGCGGTTCTAGCACAGATACGCAGTATTTT
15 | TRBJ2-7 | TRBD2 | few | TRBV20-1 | CSARDLGREGPEQYF | TGCAGTGCTAGAGACCTCGGGCGGGAGGGCCCCGAGCAGTACTTC
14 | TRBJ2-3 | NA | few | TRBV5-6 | CASSLAVPTDTQYF | TGTGCCAGCAGCCTCGCCGTACCTACAGATACGCAGTATTTT
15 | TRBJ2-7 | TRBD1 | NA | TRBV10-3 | CATRTTGDSSYEQYF | TGTGCCACGCGAACGACAGGGGACTCATCCTACGAGCAGTACTTC
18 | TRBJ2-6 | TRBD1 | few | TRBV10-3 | CAISDGQGRVPGANVLTF | TGTGCCATCAGTGATGGACAGGGGAGGGTTCCTGGGGCCAACGTCCTGACTTTC
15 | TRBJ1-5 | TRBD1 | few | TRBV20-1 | CSASSRLPDRQPQHF | TGCAGTGCTTCCTCGAGGTTGCCGGACAGGCAGCCCCAGCATTTT
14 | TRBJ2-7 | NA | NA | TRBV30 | CAWSAGTDFYEQYF | TGTGCCTGGAGTGCCGGGACTGATTTCTACGAGCAGTACTTC
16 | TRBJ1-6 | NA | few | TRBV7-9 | CASSPGGRGFDSPLHF | TGTGCCAGCAGCCCGGGGGGCCGAGGATTCGATTCACCCCTCCACTTT
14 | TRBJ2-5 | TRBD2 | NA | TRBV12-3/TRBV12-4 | CAGSRTSGRETQYF | TGTGCCGGCAGTCGGACTAGCGGGAGGGAGACCCAGTACTTC
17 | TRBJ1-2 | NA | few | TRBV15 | CATSRSPQMVNLYGYTF | TGTGCCACCAGCAGATCCCCTCAAATGGTAAACCTCTATGGCTACACCTTC
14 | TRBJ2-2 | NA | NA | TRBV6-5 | CASSPPRGSGELFF | TGTGCCAGCTCCCCCCCCAGGGGCTCCGGGGAGCTGTTTTTT
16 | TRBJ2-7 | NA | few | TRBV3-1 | CASSQGLAATFGEQYF | TGTGCCAGCAGCCAAGGGTTAGCCGCAACCTTTGGGGAGCAGTACTTC
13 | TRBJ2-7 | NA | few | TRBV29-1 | CSVLMQAAYEQYF | TGCAGCGTCCTAATGCAGGCCGCCTACGAGCAGTACTTC
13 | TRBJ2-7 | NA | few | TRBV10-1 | CASAPAVNYEQYF | TGCGCCAGCGCGCCAGCGGTGAACTACGAGCAGTACTTC
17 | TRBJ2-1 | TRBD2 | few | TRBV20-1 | CSANHGQTSGFHNEQFF | TGCAGTGCTAACCACGGCCAGACTAGCGGCTTCCACAATGAGCAGTTCTTC
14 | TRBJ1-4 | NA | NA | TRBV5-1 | CASSFGRTNEKLFF | TGCGCCAGCAGCTTCGGCCGGACTAATGAAAAACTGTTTTTT
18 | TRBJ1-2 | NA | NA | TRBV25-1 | CASSELGAQQGNSYGYTF | TGTGCCAGCAGTGAATTAGGGGCGCAACAAGGAAATTCCTATGGCTACACCTTC
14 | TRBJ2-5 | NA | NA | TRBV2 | CASMAYGLKETQYF | TGTGCCAGCATGGCGTACGGCCTTAAAGAGACCCAGTACTTC
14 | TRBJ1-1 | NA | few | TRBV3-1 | CASSLTGTNTEAFF | TGTGCCAGCAGCCTAACAGGGACCAACACTGAAGCTTTCTTT
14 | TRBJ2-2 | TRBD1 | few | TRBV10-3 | CAITGTENTGELFF | TGTGCCATAACCGGGACAGAGAACACCGGGGAGCTGTTTTTT
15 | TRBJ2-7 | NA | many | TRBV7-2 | CASSLQGAGSYEQYF | TGTGCCAGCAGCTTACAGGGTGCGGGCTCCTACGAGCAGTACTTC
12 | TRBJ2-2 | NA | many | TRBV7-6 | CASSLLTGELFF | TGTGCCAGCAGCTTACTTACCGGGGAGCTGTTTTTT
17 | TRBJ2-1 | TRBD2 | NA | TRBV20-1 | CSASYRRLAGAYNEQFF | TGCAGTGCTAGCTACCGGAGGCTAGCGGGAGCCTACAATGAGCAGTTCTTC